One and the same sample provided the 18 T cell receptor beta chains below, sequenced in a study of graft-versus-host responses after intestinal transplantation. Processing was applied to graft tissue in order to liberate intraepithelial and lamina propria lymphocytes. Repertoires were generated with immunoSEQ multiplex PCR, while TCRdb's copy carries only in-frame clones and drops some. The repertoire holds 60,000 to 70,000 clones, roughly 89% seen once, with about 1.7% in the top ten. Sample: ileum tissue, taken approximately 56 weeks after transplant. These receptors all stem from a human patient who received an intestinal transplant, so some T cells may come from the graft donor.

Comments on this clone: This may stem from a read error, because a much larger clone lies one nucleotide away. The chain employs TRBV5-1 and TRBJ2-2, with D unclear. The CDR3 totals 15 residues. Germline V lookup: CDR1 SGHRS, CDR2 YFSETQ. Between the trimmed V and J ends, which lost 0 bases and 0 bases, there was a span of 6 bases. The CDR3 loop reads CASSLGHANTGELFF. CDR3 bases: TGCGCCAGCAGCTTGGGACACGCGAACACCGGGGAGCTGTTTTTT. The variable domain in full, completed from reference TRBV5-1 and TRBJ2-2, reads KAGVTQTPRYLIKTRGQQVTLSCSPISGHRSVSWYQQTPGQGLQFLFEYFSETQRNKGNFPGRFSGRQFSNSRSEMNVSTLELGDSALYLCASSLGHANTGELFFGEGSRLTVL.

The chain recombines TRBV18 with TRBJ2-5; D could derive from TRBD1 or TRBD2 (5 bases each). The CDR3 sequence is 12 residues long. The germline gives CDR1 KGHSH, CDR2 LQKENI. Trimming took 2 bases from V and 4 from J, leaving 5 bases between them. The CDR3 DNA reads as TGTGCCAGCTCACCAGGGGGAGAGACCCAGTACTTC. Protein: CASSPGGETQYF.

V usage is TRBV9 and J usage is TRBJ2-7; TRBD2 agrees at 8 bases. CDR3 length: 15 amino acids. Germline CDR1 is SGDLS and CDR2 is YYNGEE. Germline trimming cut 0 bases from V and 2 bases from J; bases unmatched to any gene: 4. The CDR3: CASSVEAGVAYEQYF. CDR3 in DNA: TGTGCCAGCAGCGTAGAAGCGGGAGTCGCCTACGAGCAGTACTTC. The variable domain in full, with the rest retrieved from reference TRBV9 and TRBJ2-7, is DSGVTQTPKHLITATGQRVTLRCSPRSGDLSVYWYQQSLDQGLQFLIQYYNGEERAKGNILERFSAQQFPDLHSELNLSSLELGDSALYFCASSVEAGVAYEQYFGPGTRLTVT.

The rearrangement uses TRBV14 and TRBJ2-7; D uncertain. This CDR3 contains 12 residues. The V and J ends lost 4 bases and 0 bases respectively, with 4 bases between them. The germline V gene encodes CDR1 SGHDN and CDR2 FVKESK. CDR3 sequence reads: CASSRSSYEQYF. The CDR3 DNA is TGTGCCAGCAGCCGGAGCTCCTACGAGCAGTACTTC.

The count of this clone is one. This rearrangement joins TRBV6-5 to TRBJ2-7; D uncertain. Trimming removed 6 bases from V and 8 bases from J, with 11 bases in between. The CDR3 has 11 residues. The germline CDR1 and CDR2 sequences are MNHEY and SVGAGI. The CDR3: CASSLYSQQYF. The CDR3 DNA reads as TGTGCCAGCAGCCTCTACAGCCAGCAGTACTTC.

The chain is built from TRBV5-1 and TRBJ2-7; D gene unclear. The CDR3 length is 14 residues. Germline values: CDR1 SGHRS, CDR2 YFSETQ. Between the trimmed V and J ends, which lost 2 bases and 0 bases, there was a span of 9 bases. CDR3 nucleotide sequence: TGCGCCAGCAGCTTCGACTCGATCTCCTACGAGCAGTACTTC. Translation: CASSFDSISYEQYF.

The chain couples TRBV13 to TRBJ1-1; D gene unclear. Germline assignment: CDR1 PRHDT and CDR2 FYEKMQ (reference sequence). V lost 4 bases and J 0 bases, leaving 9 bases between the germline ends. CDR3 length: 14 residues. CDR3 sequence reads: CASSSDTLNTEAFF. The CDR3 DNA reads TGTGCCAGCAGCTCCGACACATTGAACACTGAAGCTTTCTTT.

The chain has TRBV11-3 and TRBJ2-2; 7 positions agree with TRBD2. CDR3 size: 17 residues. The germline V gene has CDR1 SGHNT and CDR2 YENEEA. Trimming cost V 1 base and J 0 bases; bases outside gene matches: 5. In DNA, the CDR3 is TGTGCCAGCAGCTTAGGAGGTAGCGGGTCGAACACCGGGGAGCTGTTTTTT. This encodes CASSLGGSGSNTGELFF. Filled out from reference TRBV11-3 and TRBJ2-2, the complete variable domain reads EAGVVQSPRYKIIEKKQPVAFWCNPISGHNTLYWYLQNLGQGPELLIRYENEEAVDDSQLPKDRFSAERLKGVDSTLKIQPAELGDSAVYLCASSLGGSGSNTGELFFGEGSRLTVL.

The chain links TRBV12-5 to TRBJ1-1, with D unclear. CDR3 length: 15 residues. Looked up from germline, CDR1 is LGHNT and CDR2 is FRNRAP. V was trimmed by 6 bases and J by 1 base, leaving 15 bases between them. The CDR3 DNA reads TGTGCTAGTGGCCGGACCCCGGAGGGGAACACTGAAGCTTTCTTT. It specifies CASGRTPEGNTEAFF.

The V call is TRBV29-1, the J call TRBJ2-1; TRBD2 matches at 8 bases. The CDR3 contains 17 residues. Trimming cost V 3 bases and J 1 base; bases outside gene matches: 11. Germline CDR1 reads SQVTM; CDR2 reads ANQGSEA. In nucleotides, the CDR3 is TGCAGCGTTGATGATGCCCTCCGGGGGGGATCCTACAATGAGCAGTTCTTC. Residues: CSVDDALRGGSYNEQFF.

The chain employs TRBV2 and TRBJ2-3; D is tentatively TRBD1 or TRBD2 (5 bases each). The CDR3 is made up of 14 amino acids. Deletions cut 2 bases from V and 2 bases from J, with 8 bases between. CDR1 SNHLY and CDR2 FYNNEI come from the germline V gene. Here the CDR3 DNA reads TGTGCCAGCAGTGAATCGGGGACCACAGATACGCAGTATTTT. Amino acid sequence: CASSESGTTDTQYF.

This chain joins TRBV7-9 and TRBJ1-2; D remains ambiguous. The CDR3 is 11 amino acids. The V gene's germline CDR1 is SEHNR and CDR2 FQNEAQ (reference sequence). Between the trimmed V and J ends, which lost 1 base and 6 bases, there was a span of 3 bases. Here the CDR3 reads CASSLGDGYTF. In nucleotides, the CDR3 is TGTGCCAGCAGCTTAGGGGATGGCTACACCTTC.

This chain joins TRBV6-5 and TRBJ2-7; D tentatively reads TRBD1 or TRBD2 (5 bases each). V was cut by 0 bases and J by 3 bases, with 9 bases left in between. CDR3 length equals 14 residues. CDR1 is MNHEY and CDR2 is SVGAGI in the germline V gene. CDR3 protein: CASSYSRGVYEQYF. The DNA for the CDR3 is TGTGCCAGCAGTTACTCGAGGGGCGTCTACGAGCAGTACTTC.

The V and J genes are TRBV28 and TRBJ1-2; D might be TRBD1 (6 bases). The CDR3 has 15 residues. V lost 0 bases to trimming and J lost 6 bases, with 14 bases between them. The germline CDR1 and CDR2 sequences are MDHEN and SYDVKM. The chain's CDR3 is CASSLWDSPRNGYTF. The CDR3 DNA reads as TGTGCCAGCAGTTTATGGGACAGCCCTAGGAATGGCTACACCTTC.

V usage is TRBV4-1 and J usage is TRBJ2-1; TRBD2 is a possible D gene (6 bases). The CDR3 loop spans 17 amino acids. The germline V gene has CDR1 MGHRA and CDR2 YSYEKL. Trimming removed 0 bases at V and 5 bases at J, with 17 bases between. The CDR3 region is CASSQDRGGRSDNEQFF. CDR3 nucleotides: TGCGCCAGCAGCCAAGATCGGGGTGGGAGGAGCGACAATGAGCAGTTCTTC.

The rearrangement links TRBV28 to TRBJ2-5; TRBD2 aligns across 9 bases. TRBJ2-7 matches the DNA end more closely, so the J call is doubtful. CDR1 is MDHEN and CDR2 is SYDVKM in the germline V gene. This CDR3 contains 16 residues. The CDR3 spells CASSYKREEGAYEQYF. CDR3 DNA: TGTGCCAGCAGTTACAAGCGGGAGGAAGGGGCCTACGAGCAGTACTTC.

The chain carries TRBV10-1 and TRBJ2-2; D is uncertain. Germline assignment: CDR1 WNHNN and CDR2 SYGVQD (reference sequence). The V gene lost 5 bases and the J gene lost 4 bases, with 5 bases spanning the gap. The CDR3 covers 12 residues. CDR3: CASSTATGELFF. CDR3 sequence (DNA): TGCGCCAGCAGTACAGCCACCGGGGAGCTGTTTTTT.

The genes are TRBV28 and TRBJ1-1; D possibly corresponds to TRBD1 (6 bases). Trimming left V 3 bases short and J 1 base short, with 15 bases between. The CDR3 extends over 16 amino acids. Germline assignment: CDR1 MDHEN and CDR2 SYDVKM. This chain's CDR3 is CASSFGGRGRNTEAFF. DNA for the CDR3: TGTGCCAGCAGTTTTGGGGGCAGAGGGAGGAACACTGAAGCTTTCTTT. The variable domain in full, completed from reference TRBV28 and TRBJ1-1, reads DVKVTQSSRYLVKRTGEKVFLECVQDMDHENMFWYRQDPGLGLRLIYFSYDVKMKEKGDIPEGYSVSREKKERFSLILESASTNQTSMYLCASSFGGRGRNTEAFFGQGTRLTVV.